A single sample is the source of the 11 T cell receptor beta chains below, sequenced in a study of cytomegalovirus exposure and HLA in healthy donors. Primers included in the PCR were 60 Vbeta and 13 Jbeta primers. The assay was immunoSEQ multiplex PCR, and TCRdb's table has in-frame clones only and misses some. The data contain approximately 130,000 clones, approximately 90% of them singletons. Sequencing input: PBMCs. The source of these receptors is a woman in her 30s in good health and CMV-seronegative.

The J gene is TRBJ1-2, the V gene TRBV27, with TRBD1 matching over 9 bases. Germline values: CDR1 MNHEY, CDR2 SMNVEV (reference sequence). V lost 0 bases and J lost 3; bases outside the gene matches: 5. This CDR3 comprises 16 residues. CDR3 residues: CASSLSYGTGYYGYTF. CDR3 DNA sequence: TGTGCCAGCAGTTTATCGTACGGGACAGGGTACTATGGCTACACCTTC.

This clone was seen a single time. This sequence joins TRBV28 and TRBJ1-3, with 7 bases that match TRBD1. The CDR3 length is 14 residues. The germline V gene encodes CDR1 MDHEN and CDR2 SYDVKM. The V gene end was trimmed by 7 bases and the J gene end by 3 bases; junction bases not matched to a gene: 6. The CDR3 DNA is TGTGCCAGCACCATGGGACAGTATGGAAACACCATATATTTT. Residues: CASTMGQYGNTIYF. Combining the CDR3 with reference TRBV28 and TRBJ1-3 gives the whole variable domain DVKVTQSSRYLVKRTGEKVFLECVQDMDHENMFWYRQDPGLGLRLIYFSYDVKMKEKGDIPEGYSVSREKKERFSLILESASTNQTSMYLCASTMGQYGNTIYFGEGSWLTVV.

J is TRBJ1-2 and V is TRBV6-5; no clear D. The CDR3 loop spans 14 amino acids. V dropped 2 bases and J dropped 8 bases, with 15 bases sitting between them. Germline lookup yields CDR1 MNHEY and CDR2 SVGAGI. CDR3 DNA: TGTGCCAGCAGTTACATTCGGGGTTTTCGGGGCTACACCTTC. As protein: CASSYIRGFRGYTF.

This clone was counted a few times. The chain recombines TRBV10-3 with TRBJ2-2; TRBD2 is a possible D gene (6 bases). The germline V gene has CDR1 ENHRY and CDR2 SYGVKD. V shed 0 bases and J shed 1 base, with 9 bases lying between them. This CDR3 is 16 amino acids long. The CDR3 DNA sequence: TGTGCCATCAGTGAGTCTGGAGGGTTGAACACCGGGGAGCTGTTTTTT. It codes for CAISESGGLNTGELFF.

This clone was detected once. The V and J genes are TRBV7-6 and TRBJ2-2; 7 bases match TRBD1. Germline-derived CDR1 and CDR2 are SGHVS and FNYEAQ. Trimming took 3 bases from V and 5 from J; bases not matched to a gene: 3. The CDR3 covers 14 residues. In nucleotides, the CDR3 is TGTGCCAGCAGCTTCACGGACAGGACCGGGGAGCTGTTTTTT. Its protein is CASSFTDRTGELFF. Drawing the rest from reference TRBV7-6 and TRBJ2-2, the complete variable domain is GAGVSQSPRYKVTKRGQDVALRCDPISGHVSLYWYRQALGQGPEFLTYFNYEAQQDKSGLPNDRFSAERPEGSISTLTIQRTEQRDSAMYRCASSFTDRTGELFFGEGSRLTVL.

The CDR3 DNA follows: TGTGCCAGCAGTTCGACAGGGGGCAGGGAGACCCAGTACTTC. It specifies CASSSTGGRETQYF. This rearrangement joins TRBV7-3 to TRBJ2-5, with 10 bases aligning to TRBD1. Per germline, CDR1 SGHTA and CDR2 FQGTGA. The V and J ends lost 6 bases and 5 bases, in that order; junction bases with no gene match: 6. The CDR3 loop spans 14 amino acids.

This chain uses TRBV27 with TRBJ1-1; TRBD1 matches 7 bases. CDR1 is MNHEY and CDR2 is SMNVEV in the germline V gene (reference sequence). Losses at the gene ends were 3 bases for V and 0 bases for J; bases not matched to a gene: 4. The CDR3 consists of 15 residues. The CDR3 sequence: CASSFLTGLNTEAFF. The CDR3 DNA reads TGTGCCAGCAGTTTCCTGACAGGGCTGAACACTGAAGCTTTCTTT.

The V and J genes are TRBV19 and TRBJ2-2; tentatively, D is TRBD1 (6 bases). In germline, CDR1 is LNHDA, CDR2 SQIVND (reference sequence). The CDR3 covers 15 residues. V was trimmed by 4 bases and J by 4 bases, leaving 13 bases between them. CDR3 DNA: TGTGCCAGTAGTACATACAGGGAGACCACCGGGGAGCTGTTTTTT. Its protein is CASSTYRETTGELFF.

The J gene is TRBJ1-6, the V gene TRBV7-8, with 7 bases aligning to TRBD1. The germline CDR1 and CDR2 sequences are SGHVS and FQNEAQ. J was trimmed by 9 bases and V by 1 base; bases with no gene match: 6. This CDR3 is 15 amino acids long. The CDR3 reads CASSLVDRAGSPLHF. The CDR3 DNA reads TGTGCCAGCAGCTTAGTAGACAGGGCAGGTTCACCCCTCCACTTT.

V is TRBV30 and J is TRBJ2-3, with 8 bases lining up with TRBD2. Germline V CDR1 and CDR2: GTSNPN, SVGIG (reference sequence). This CDR3 has 15 amino acids. The CDR3 coding sequence is TGTGCATCGGAGAGGACCGGGGGGGTTCGGGATACGCAGTATTTT. Translation: CASERTGGVRDTQYF. Using reference TRBV30 and TRBJ2-3 for the parts outside the CDR3, the full variable domain is SQTIHQWPATLVQPVGSPLSLECTVEGTSNPNLYWYRQAAGRGLQLLFYSVGIGQISSEVPQNLSASRPQDRQFILSSKKLLLSDSGFYLCASERTGGVRDTQYFGPGTRLTVL.

The genes are TRBV11-2 and TRBJ2-1, with D tentatively TRBD1 (6 bases). The V and J ends lost 0 bases and 7 bases respectively, with 10 bases between them. The CDR3 consists of 14 residues. The V gene's germline CDR1 is SGHAT and CDR2 FQNNGV. CDR3 amino acids: CASSLETGLNEQFF. As DNA, the CDR3 is TGTGCCAGCAGCTTAGAAACAGGGCTTAATGAGCAGTTCTTC.